This section outlines one T cell receptor beta chain sequence together with its context. This specimen belongs to a study of blood T cell repertoires in COVID-19. Study in general: There were acute and convalescent COVID-19 samples, and they came from the United States, Italy and Spain. The cDNA or gDNA used as material had been derived from T cells, B-cell-depleted T cells, or PBMCs.

The authors' processing: How many nucleated cells were present was estimated from reference gene primer amplification. Clones were sequenced by immunoSEQ multiplex PCR, and TCRdb holds only the in-frame ones, with some missing. V and J calls and clone size come straight from that table; D and trimming were deduced from the DNA. Seen here are fewer than 85,000 clones, around three quarters observed once, and the top ten hold about 20%. The TCR originated in a woman of 80 years or more with active or convalescent COVID-19. Source material: peripheral blood.

The CDR3 nucleotides read TGTGCCAGCAGCCAAGAATTTAGTGGCTACACCTTC. It yields the protein CASSQEFSGYTF. The chain carries TRBV14 and TRBJ1-2; D is ambiguous. V was clipped by 0 bases and J by 7 bases, with 6 bases between them. The CDR3 is 12 amino acids. CDR1 and CDR2 from the germline V gene are SGHDN and FVKESK. Full variable domain (outside the CDR3, taken from reference TRBV14 and TRBJ1-2): EAGVTQFPSHSVIEKGQTVTLRCDPISGHDNLYWYRRVMGKEIKFLLHFVKESKQDESGMPNNRFLAERTGGTYSTLKVQPAELEDSGVYFCASSQEFSGYTFGSGTRLTVV.